This TCR beta chain came from a study of blood T cell repertoires in COVID-19. The V gene end was trimmed by 4 bases and the J gene end by 6 bases; junction bases not matched to a gene: 6. Germline values: CDR1 SGHNT, CDR2 YENEEA. The CDR3 spans 13 residues. Measured with immunoSEQ multiplex PCR; TCRdb has only the in-frame clones, and not every one. Of a few hundred thousand clones listed, 80% to 90% were seen once; the top ten hold around 9%. The TCR sequence derives from a young woman who had recovered from COVID-19. The genes are TRBV11-3 and TRBJ2-7; 7 bases match TRBD1. The sequenced sample was PBMCs or T cells enriched from blood (not recorded which). CDR3 DNA sequence: TGTGCCAGCAGCTCTTACCCAGGGGGCGAGCAGTACTTC. This translates into CASSSYPGGEQYF.